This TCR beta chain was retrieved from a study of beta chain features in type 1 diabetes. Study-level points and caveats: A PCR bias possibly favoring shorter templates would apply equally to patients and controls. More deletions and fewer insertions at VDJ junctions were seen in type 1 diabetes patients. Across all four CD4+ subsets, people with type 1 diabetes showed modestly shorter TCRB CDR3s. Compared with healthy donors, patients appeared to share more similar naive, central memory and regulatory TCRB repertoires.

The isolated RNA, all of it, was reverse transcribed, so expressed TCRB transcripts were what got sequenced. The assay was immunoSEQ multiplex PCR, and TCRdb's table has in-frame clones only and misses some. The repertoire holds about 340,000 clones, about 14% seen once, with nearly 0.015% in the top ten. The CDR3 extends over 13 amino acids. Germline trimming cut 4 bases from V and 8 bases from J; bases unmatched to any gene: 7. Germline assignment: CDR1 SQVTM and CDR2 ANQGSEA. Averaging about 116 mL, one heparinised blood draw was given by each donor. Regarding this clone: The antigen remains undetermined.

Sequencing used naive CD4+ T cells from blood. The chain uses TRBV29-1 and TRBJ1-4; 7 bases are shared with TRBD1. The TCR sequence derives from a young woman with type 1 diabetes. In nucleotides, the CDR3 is TGCAGCGTTGCGGCAGGGGGAGGCGAAAAACTGTTTTTT. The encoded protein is CSVAAGGGEKLFF.